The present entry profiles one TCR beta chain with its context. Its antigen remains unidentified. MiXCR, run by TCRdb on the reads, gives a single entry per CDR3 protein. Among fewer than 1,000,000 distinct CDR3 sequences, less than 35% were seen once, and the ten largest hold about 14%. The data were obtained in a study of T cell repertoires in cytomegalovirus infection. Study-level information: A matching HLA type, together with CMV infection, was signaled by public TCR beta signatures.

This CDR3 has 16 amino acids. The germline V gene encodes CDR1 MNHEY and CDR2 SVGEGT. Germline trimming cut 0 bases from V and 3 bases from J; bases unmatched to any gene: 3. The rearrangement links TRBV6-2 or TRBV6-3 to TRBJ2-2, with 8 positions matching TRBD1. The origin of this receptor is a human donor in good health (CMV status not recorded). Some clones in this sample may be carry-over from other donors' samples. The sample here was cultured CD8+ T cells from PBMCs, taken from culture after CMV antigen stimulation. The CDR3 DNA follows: TGTGCCAGCAGTTACTCCAGGGGGCCGGACACCGGGGAGCTGTTTTTT. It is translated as CASSYSRGPDTGELFF.